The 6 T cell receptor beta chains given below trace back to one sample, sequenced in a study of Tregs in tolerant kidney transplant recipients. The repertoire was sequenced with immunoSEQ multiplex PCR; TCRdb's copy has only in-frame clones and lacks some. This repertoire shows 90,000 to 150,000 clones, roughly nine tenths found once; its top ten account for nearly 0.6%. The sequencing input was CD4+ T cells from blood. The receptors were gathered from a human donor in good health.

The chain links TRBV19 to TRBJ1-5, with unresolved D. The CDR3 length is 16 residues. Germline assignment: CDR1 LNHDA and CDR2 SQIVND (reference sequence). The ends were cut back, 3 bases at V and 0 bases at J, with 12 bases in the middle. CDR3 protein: CASSIATQDSNQPQHF. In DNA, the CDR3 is TGTGCCAGTAGTATTGCGACCCAGGATAGCAATCAGCCCCAGCATTTT.

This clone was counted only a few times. CDR3 sequence: CASSIGENTEAFF. As DNA, the CDR3 is TGTGCCAGTAGTATAGGGGAGAACACTGAAGCTTTCTTT. This sequence joins TRBV19 and TRBJ1-1; D is unclear. Trimming shortened V by 1 base and J by 1 base, and 4 bases separated the two germline ends. This CDR3 region has 13 residues. Germline V gene lookup returns CDR1 LNHDA and CDR2 SQIVND (reference sequence).

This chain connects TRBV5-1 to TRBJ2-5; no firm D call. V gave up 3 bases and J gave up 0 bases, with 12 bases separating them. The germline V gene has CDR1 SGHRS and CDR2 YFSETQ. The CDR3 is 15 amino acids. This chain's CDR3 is CASSSSFGYQETQYF. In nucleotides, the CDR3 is TGCGCCAGCAGCTCATCCTTCGGGTACCAAGAGACCCAGTACTTC. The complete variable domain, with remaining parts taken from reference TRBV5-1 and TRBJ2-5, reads KAGVTQTPRYLIKTRGQQVTLSCSPISGHRSVSWYQQTPGQGLQFLFEYFSETQRNKGNFPGRFSGRQFSNSRSEMNVSTLELGDSALYLCASSSSFGYQETQYFGPGTRLLVL.

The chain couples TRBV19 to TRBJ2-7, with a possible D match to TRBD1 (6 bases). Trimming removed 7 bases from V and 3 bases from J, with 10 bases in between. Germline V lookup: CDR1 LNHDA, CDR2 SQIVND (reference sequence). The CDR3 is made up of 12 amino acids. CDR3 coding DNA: TGTGCCAGTAAGGGGGACCGCTACGAGCAGTACTTC. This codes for CASKGDRYEQYF.

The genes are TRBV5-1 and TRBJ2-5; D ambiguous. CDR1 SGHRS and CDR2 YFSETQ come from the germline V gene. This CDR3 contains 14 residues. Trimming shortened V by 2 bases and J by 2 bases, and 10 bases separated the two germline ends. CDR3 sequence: CASSFGPAQETQYF. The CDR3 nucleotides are TGCGCCAGCAGCTTTGGTCCCGCTCAAGAGACCCAGTACTTC.

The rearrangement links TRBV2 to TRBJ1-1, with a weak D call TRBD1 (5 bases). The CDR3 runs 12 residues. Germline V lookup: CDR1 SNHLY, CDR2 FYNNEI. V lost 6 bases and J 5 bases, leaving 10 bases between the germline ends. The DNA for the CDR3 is TGTGCCAGCAGGGGGGGAAGGACTGAAGCTTTCTTT. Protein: CASRGGRTEAFF.